This is a list of T cell receptor beta chains from one sample in a study of blood T cell repertoires in COVID-19. This table comes from immunoSEQ multiplex PCR, and its TCRdb copy is limited to in-frame clones, with some not included. The sample has more than 350,000 clones; 85% to 90% are singletons. The sequenced material came from PBMCs or T cells enriched from blood (not recorded which). The source of these receptors is a man younger than 35 who had recovered from COVID-19. The CDR3 runs from the conserved cysteine through the conserved F or W. The order of the fields is CDR3 protein, CDR3 DNA, clone size, D gene, J gene, V gene. D genes are given only for firm matches. A clone size is listed for some rows: how often the clone was seen (once, few, many), or a class if it is expanded.

CDR3 protein: CASSDSYEQYF
CDR3 DNA: TGTGCCAGCAGCGACAGCTACGAGCAGTACTTC
clone size: -
D gene: -
J gene: TRBJ2-7
V gene: TRBV12-3/TRBV12-4

CDR3 protein: CATSGLDRDEQYF
CDR3 DNA: TGTGCCACCAGTGGCCTCGACAGGGACGAGCAGTACTTC
clone size: -
D gene: TRBD1
J gene: TRBJ2-7
V gene: TRBV24-1

CDR3 protein: CASSQESGGWREETQYF
CDR3 DNA: TGTGCCAGCAGCCAAGAATCGGGCGGGTGGCGAGAAGAGACCCAGTACTTC
clone size: -
D gene: -
J gene: TRBJ2-5
V gene: TRBV3-1/TRBV3-2

CDR3 protein: CASSLGSGGEVYNEQFF
CDR3 DNA: TGTGCCAGCAGCTTGGGGTCAGGGGGCGAGGTCTACAATGAGCAGTTCTTC
clone size: -
D gene: TRBD1
J gene: TRBJ2-1
V gene: TRBV5-6

CDR3 protein: CASSQGGSNQPQHF
CDR3 DNA: TGTGCCAGCAGCCAGGGGGGAAGCAATCAGCCCCAGCATTTT
clone size: -
D gene: -
J gene: TRBJ1-5
V gene: TRBV3-1/TRBV3-2

CDR3 protein: CASSVVASGGEETQYF
CDR3 DNA: TGTGCCAGCAGCGTAGTAGCTAGCGGGGGGGAAGAGACCCAGTACTTC
clone size: -
D gene: TRBD2
J gene: TRBJ2-5
V gene: TRBV9

CDR3 protein: CASSAVTMTGGMRNEKLFF
CDR3 DNA: TGCGCCAGCAGCGCAGTGACTATGACAGGGGGCATGAGGAATGAAAAACTGTTTTTT
clone size: -
D gene: TRBD1
J gene: TRBJ1-4
V gene: TRBV5-1

CDR3 protein: CATRDRGGSGYTF
CDR3 DNA: TGTGCCACTAGGGACAGGGGCGGCTCTGGCTACACCTTC
clone size: -
D gene: TRBD1
J gene: TRBJ1-2
V gene: TRBV19

CDR3 protein: CASSSGQGMGNTIYF
CDR3 DNA: TGTGCCAGCAGCTCTGGACAGGGTATGGGAAACACCATATATTTT
clone size: -
D gene: TRBD1
J gene: TRBJ1-3
V gene: TRBV7-6

CDR3 protein: CASSRTGRIDEQFF
CDR3 DNA: TGTGCCAGCAGCCGGACAGGGAGGATCGATGAGCAGTTCTTC
clone size: -
D gene: TRBD1
J gene: TRBJ2-1
V gene: TRBV6-5

CDR3 protein: CASSSRTGENYEQYF
CDR3 DNA: TGTGCCAGCAGCTCCCGGACAGGCGAAAACTACGAGCAGTACTTC
clone size: -
D gene: TRBD1
J gene: TRBJ2-7
V gene: TRBV7-9

CDR3 protein: CASLRGGSYGYTF
CDR3 DNA: TGTGCCAGCTTAAGAGGCGGGTCGTATGGCTACACCTTC
clone size: once
D gene: -
J gene: TRBJ1-2
V gene: TRBV7-9

CDR3 protein: CASSAGQGHNEQFF
CDR3 DNA: TGTGCCAGCAGCGCGGGACAGGGACACAATGAGCAGTTCTTC
clone size: -
D gene: TRBD1
J gene: TRBJ2-1
V gene: TRBV5-6

CDR3 protein: CASTLTFLNTEAFF
CDR3 DNA: TGTGCCAGCACTTTGACTTTTTTGAACACTGAAGCTTTCTTT
clone size: -
D gene: -
J gene: TRBJ1-1
V gene: TRBV6-5

CDR3 protein: CASSQEPGVYNEQFF
CDR3 DNA: TGTGCCAGCAGCCAAGAACCGGGAGTCTACAATGAGCAGTTCTTC
clone size: -
D gene: -
J gene: TRBJ2-1
V gene: TRBV4-2

CDR3 protein: CASSELGQAQETQYF
CDR3 DNA: TGTGCCAGCAGTGAATTGGGACAGGCCCAAGAGACCCAGTACTTC
clone size: -
D gene: TRBD1
J gene: TRBJ2-5
V gene: TRBV6-1

CDR3 protein: CAITDSGKTQYF
CDR3 DNA: TGTGCCATCACTGATAGCGGGAAGACCCAGTACTTC
clone size: -
D gene: TRBD2
J gene: TRBJ2-5
V gene: TRBV10-3

CDR3 protein: CASSFGLATGELFF
CDR3 DNA: TGTGCCAGCAGTTTTGGACTAGCGACCGGGGAGCTGTTTTTT
clone size: -
D gene: TRBD2
J gene: TRBJ2-2
V gene: TRBV27

CDR3 protein: CASSQTTGSTDTQYF
CDR3 DNA: TGCGCCAGCAGCCAAACGACAGGGTCCACAGATACGCAGTATTTT
clone size: once
D gene: TRBD1
J gene: TRBJ2-3
V gene: TRBV5-1

CDR3 protein: CASSMITTGSNQPQHF
CDR3 DNA: TGTGCCAGTAGTATGATTACGACAGGCAGCAATCAGCCCCAGCATTTT
clone size: -
D gene: -
J gene: TRBJ1-5
V gene: TRBV19

CDR3 protein: CASSLDDINLNTEAFF
CDR3 DNA: TGCGCCAGCAGCCTGGATGACATAAACCTGAACACTGAAGCTTTCTTT
clone size: -
D gene: -
J gene: TRBJ1-1
V gene: TRBV5-1

CDR3 protein: CASGTGSNYGYTF
CDR3 DNA: TGCGCCAGCGGGACAGGGTCTAACTATGGCTACACCTTC
clone size: -
D gene: TRBD1
J gene: TRBJ1-2
V gene: TRBV10-2

CDR3 protein: CASSSFRTGLRFTEAFF
CDR3 DNA: TGTGCCAGCAGCTCCTTCAGGACAGGGCTCCGTTTCACTGAAGCTTTCTTT
clone size: -
D gene: TRBD1
J gene: TRBJ1-1
V gene: TRBV5-4

CDR3 protein: CASNSRTWGYTF
CDR3 DNA: TGTGCCAGCAACAGTCGAACGTGGGGCTACACCTTC
clone size: -
D gene: -
J gene: TRBJ1-2
V gene: TRBV6-6

CDR3 protein: CASSRVVSGNTEAFF
CDR3 DNA: TGTGCCAGCAGTCGGGTGGTTTCGGGGAACACTGAAGCTTTCTTT
clone size: -
D gene: -
J gene: TRBJ1-1
V gene: TRBV25-1

CDR3 protein: CASGTGRNTEAFF
CDR3 DNA: TGTGCCAGCGGGACAGGTCGGAACACTGAAGCTTTCTTT
clone size: -
D gene: TRBD1
J gene: TRBJ1-1
V gene: TRBV11-3

CDR3 protein: CASSFSLADNEQFF
CDR3 DNA: TGTGCCAGCAGCTTCAGTCTAGCGGACAATGAGCAGTTCTTC
clone size: once
D gene: TRBD2
J gene: TRBJ2-1
V gene: TRBV7-2

CDR3 protein: CASTTGYSGGELFF
CDR3 DNA: TGTGCCAGCACTACAGGGTATTCGGGCGGGGAGCTGTTTTTT
clone size: -
D gene: -
J gene: TRBJ2-2
V gene: TRBV6-5

CDR3 protein: CASSQPASGGSDTQYF
CDR3 DNA: TGCGCCAGCAGCCAACCAGCTAGCGGGGGTTCAGATACGCAGTATTTT
clone size: -
D gene: TRBD2
J gene: TRBJ2-3
V gene: TRBV4-1

CDR3 protein: CASSWDRGILFMNTEAFF
CDR3 DNA: TGTGCCAGCAGCTGGGACAGAGGGATTTTATTTATGAACACTGAAGCTTTCTTT
clone size: -
D gene: TRBD1
J gene: TRBJ1-1
V gene: TRBV7-9

CDR3 protein: CASSHRLSYGYTF
CDR3 DNA: TGTGCCAGCAGTCATAGATTATCTTATGGCTACACCTTC
clone size: -
D gene: -
J gene: TRBJ1-2
V gene: TRBV12-3/TRBV12-4